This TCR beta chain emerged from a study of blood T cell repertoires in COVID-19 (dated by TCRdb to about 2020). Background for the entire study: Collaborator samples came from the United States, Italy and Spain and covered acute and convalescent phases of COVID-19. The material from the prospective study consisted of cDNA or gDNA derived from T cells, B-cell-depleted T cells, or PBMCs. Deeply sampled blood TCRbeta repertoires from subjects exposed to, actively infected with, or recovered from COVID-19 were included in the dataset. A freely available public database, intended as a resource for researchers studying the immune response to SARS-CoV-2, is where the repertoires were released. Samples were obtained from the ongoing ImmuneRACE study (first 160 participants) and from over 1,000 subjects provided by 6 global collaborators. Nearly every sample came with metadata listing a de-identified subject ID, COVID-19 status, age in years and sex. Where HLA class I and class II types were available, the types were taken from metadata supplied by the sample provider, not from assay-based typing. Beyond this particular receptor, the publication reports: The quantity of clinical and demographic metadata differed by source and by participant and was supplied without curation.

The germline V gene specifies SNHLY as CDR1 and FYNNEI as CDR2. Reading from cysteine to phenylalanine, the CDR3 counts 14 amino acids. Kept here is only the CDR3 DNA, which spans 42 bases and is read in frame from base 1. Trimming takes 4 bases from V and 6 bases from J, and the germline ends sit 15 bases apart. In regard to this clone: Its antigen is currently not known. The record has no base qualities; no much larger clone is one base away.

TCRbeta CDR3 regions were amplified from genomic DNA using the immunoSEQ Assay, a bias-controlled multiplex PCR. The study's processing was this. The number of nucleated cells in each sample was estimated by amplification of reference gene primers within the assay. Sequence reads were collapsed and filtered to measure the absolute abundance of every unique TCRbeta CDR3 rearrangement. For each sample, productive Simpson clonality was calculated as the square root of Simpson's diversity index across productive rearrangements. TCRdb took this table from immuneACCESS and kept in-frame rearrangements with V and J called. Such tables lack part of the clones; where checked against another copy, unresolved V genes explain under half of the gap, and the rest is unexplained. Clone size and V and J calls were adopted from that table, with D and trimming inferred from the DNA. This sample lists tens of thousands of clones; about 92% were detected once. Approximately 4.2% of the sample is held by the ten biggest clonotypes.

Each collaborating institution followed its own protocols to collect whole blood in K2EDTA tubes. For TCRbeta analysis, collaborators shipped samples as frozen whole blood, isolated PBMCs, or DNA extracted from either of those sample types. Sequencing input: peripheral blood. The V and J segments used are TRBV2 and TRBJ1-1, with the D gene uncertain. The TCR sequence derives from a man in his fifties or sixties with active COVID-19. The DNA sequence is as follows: TGTGCCAGCAGTGGACGGACTTCGGGAGCTGAAGCTTTCTTT. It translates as CASSGRTSGAEAFF.